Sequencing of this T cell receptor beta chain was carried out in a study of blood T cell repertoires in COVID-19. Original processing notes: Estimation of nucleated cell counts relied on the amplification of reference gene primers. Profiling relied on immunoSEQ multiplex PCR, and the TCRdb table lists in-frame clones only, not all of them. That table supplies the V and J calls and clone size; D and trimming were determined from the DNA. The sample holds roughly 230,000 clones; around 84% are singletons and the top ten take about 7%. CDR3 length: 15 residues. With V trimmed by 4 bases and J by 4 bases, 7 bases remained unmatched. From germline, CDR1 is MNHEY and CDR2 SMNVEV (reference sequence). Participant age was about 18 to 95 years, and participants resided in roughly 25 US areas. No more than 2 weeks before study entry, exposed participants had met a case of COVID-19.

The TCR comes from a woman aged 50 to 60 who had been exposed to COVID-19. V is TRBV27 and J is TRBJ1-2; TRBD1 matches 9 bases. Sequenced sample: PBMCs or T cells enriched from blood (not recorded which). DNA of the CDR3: TGTGCCAGCAGTTCCGACAGGGGGGAGGGCTATGGCTACACCTTC. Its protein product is CASSSDRGEGYGYTF.